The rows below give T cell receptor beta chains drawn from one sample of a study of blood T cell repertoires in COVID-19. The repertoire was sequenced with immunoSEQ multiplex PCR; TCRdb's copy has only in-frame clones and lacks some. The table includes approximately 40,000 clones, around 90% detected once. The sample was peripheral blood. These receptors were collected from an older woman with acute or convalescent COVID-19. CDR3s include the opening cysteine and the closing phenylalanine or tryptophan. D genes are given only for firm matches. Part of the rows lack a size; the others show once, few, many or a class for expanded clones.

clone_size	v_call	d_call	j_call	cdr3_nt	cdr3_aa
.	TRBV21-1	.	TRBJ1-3	TGTGCCAGCAGCACGACAGGGGCTGGAAACACCATATATTTT	CASSTTGAGNTIYF
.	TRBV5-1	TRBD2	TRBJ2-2	TGCGCCAGCAGCTTGGGCGGGGGAACCGGGGAGCTGTTTTTT	CASSLGGGTGELFF
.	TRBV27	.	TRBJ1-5	TGTGCCAGCAGTTTAAACAGATTCCAGCCCCAGCATTTT	CASSLNRFQPQHF
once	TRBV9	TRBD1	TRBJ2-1	TGTGCCAGCAGCAAACCCGGGACAGGGGAAGGTGAGCAGTTCTTC	CASSKPGTGEGEQFF
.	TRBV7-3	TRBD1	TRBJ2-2	TGTGCCAGCAGCGTGACAGGGGCGAACACCGGGGAGCTGTTTTTT	CASSVTGANTGELFF
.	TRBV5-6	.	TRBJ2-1	TGTGCCAGCAGCCCGGGGACACGGGATACAACGGTGCAGTTCTTC	CASSPGTRDTTVQFF
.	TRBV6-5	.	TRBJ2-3	TGTGCCTCTCAGAGGTCCGGCACAGATACGCAGTATTTT	CASQRSGTDTQYF
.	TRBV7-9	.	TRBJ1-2	TGTGCCAGCAGCTTAGAGGGGAACTATGGCTACACCTTC	CASSLEGNYGYTF
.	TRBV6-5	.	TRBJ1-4	TGTGCCAGCAGTTACCTTCCGCCGAGGTTTAATGAAAAACTGTTTTTT	CASSYLPPRFNEKLFF
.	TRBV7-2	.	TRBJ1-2	TGTGCCAGCAGCACCCCCGGGACAAGCTATGGCTACACCTTC	CASSTPGTSYGYTF
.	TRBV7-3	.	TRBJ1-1	TGTGCCAGCAGCCGGTATGGGGGCGCAGGCACTGAAGCTTTCTTT	CASSRYGGAGTEAFF
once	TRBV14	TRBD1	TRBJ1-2	TGTGCCAGCAGCCACCCCCCGGAGAGGGGGCGCCGGGACTATGGCTACACCTTC	CASSHPPERGRRDYGYTF
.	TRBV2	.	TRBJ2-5	TGTGCCAGCTCGAAAGGGGCAGGTCTACAAGAGACCCAGTACTTC	CASSKGAGLQETQYF
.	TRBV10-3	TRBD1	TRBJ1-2	TGTGCCATCAGTGAAATCTACCATCTGGGAATCGACAGGGGGGAAGAGGGTGGCTACACCTTC	CAISEIYHLGIDRGEEGGYTF
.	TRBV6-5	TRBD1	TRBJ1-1	TGTGCCAGCAGTTGGGGACAGGGGGTGGCTGAAGCTTTCTTT	CASSWGQGVAEAFF
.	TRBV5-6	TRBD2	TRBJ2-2	TGTGCCAGCAGTTCCCCCGGGGGGGGGAACACCGGGGAGCTGTTTTTT	CASSSPGGGNTGELFF
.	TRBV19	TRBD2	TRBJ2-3	TGTGCCAGTAGTCCACTAGCGGGGGGCTCTAGCACAGATACGCAGTATTTT	CASSPLAGGSSTDTQYF
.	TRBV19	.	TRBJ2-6	TGTGCCAGTAGAGACAGATCTGGGGCCAACGTCCTGACTTTC	CASRDRSGANVLTF
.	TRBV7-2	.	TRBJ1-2	TGTGCCAGCAGCTTAGCCGACTATGGCTACACCTTC	CASSLADYGYTF
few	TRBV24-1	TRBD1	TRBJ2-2	TGTGCCACCAGTGACCCTAGGACAGGGTTCACCGGGGAGCTGTTTTTT	CATSDPRTGFTGELFF
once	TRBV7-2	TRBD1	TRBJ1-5	TGTGCCAGCAGCTTAGCCTTAGGGGGCTACAATCAGCCCCAGCATTTT	CASSLALGGYNQPQHF
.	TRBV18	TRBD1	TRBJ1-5	TGTGCCAGCTCACCCAGGACAGGGGTGAATCAGCCCCAGCATTTT	CASSPRTGVNQPQHF
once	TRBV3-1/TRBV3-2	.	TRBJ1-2	TGTGCCAGCAGAAACCGACAGGATGGCTATGGCTACACCTTC	CASRNRQDGYGYTF
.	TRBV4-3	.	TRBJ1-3	TGCGCCAGCAGCCAAGTCTCGCAGCGAAAATCTGGAAACACCATATATTTT	CASSQVSQRKSGNTIYF
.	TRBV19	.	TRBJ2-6	TGTGCCAGTAGTATCGCGACAGACTCTGGGGCCAACGTCCTGACTTTC	CASSIATDSGANVLTF
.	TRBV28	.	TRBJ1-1	TGTGCCAGCAGTTTACCGGGGAAGGGCACTGAAGCTTTCTTT	CASSLPGKGTEAFF
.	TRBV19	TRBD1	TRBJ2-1	TGTGCCAGTAGCCGCCAGGGGGACAGGGATAATGAGCAGTTCTTC	CASSRQGDRDNEQFF
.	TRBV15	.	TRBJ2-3	TGTGCCACCAGCAGAGTCGCAGTGGGCAGAGGCACAGATACGCAGTATTTT	CATSRVAVGRGTDTQYF
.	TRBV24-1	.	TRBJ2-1	TGTGCCACCAGTGAGAGTCGGCCCCTAGGTGAGCAGTTCTTC	CATSESRPLGEQFF
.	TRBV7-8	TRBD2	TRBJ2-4	TGTGCCAGCAGCTTAGCGTTTACTAGCGGGGGGGCGACGTACTTC	CASSLAFTSGGATYF
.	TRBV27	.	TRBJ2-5	TGTGCCAGCAGTTTATCAAATCTCAGGGGGAGGTTAGAGACCCAGTACTTC	CASSLSNLRGRLETQYF
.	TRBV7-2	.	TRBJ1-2	TGTGCCAGCGCTCCGGAGTCTGGGAACTATGGCTACACCTTC	CASAPESGNYGYTF
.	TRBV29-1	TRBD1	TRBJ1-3	TGCAGCGTTGATGGAGGGGGCTTAGGAGACACCATATATTTT	CSVDGGGLGDTIYF
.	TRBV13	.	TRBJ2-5	TGTGCCAGCAGCTTAGTTCCGGGGTGGAGGGAGACCCAGTACTTC	CASSLVPGWRETQYF
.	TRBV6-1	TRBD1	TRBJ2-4	TGTGCCAGCAGTGATCTGGACAGGGGGCTGGACATTCAGTACTTC	CASSDLDRGLDIQYF
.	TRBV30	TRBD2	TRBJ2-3	TGTGCCCGCCGGGAGGGGCTCACAGATACGCAGTATTTT	CARREGLTDTQYF
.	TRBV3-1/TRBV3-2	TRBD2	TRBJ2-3	TGTGCCAGCAGCGCACCTTATTCACTAGCGGGGGGATACACAGATACGCAGTATTTT	CASSAPYSLAGGYTDTQYF
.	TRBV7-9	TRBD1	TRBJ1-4	TGTGCCAGCAGCCCGCCCGACAGGGAGAATGAAAAACTGTTTTTT	CASSPPDRENEKLFF
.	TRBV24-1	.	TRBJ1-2	TGTGCCACCAGTGTTAGTTCGGACATCTTCGGCTACACCTTC	CATSVSSDIFGYTF
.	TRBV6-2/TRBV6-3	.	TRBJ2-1	TGTGCCAGCAGTTACTTGGGGGAGGCTTTCTATGAGCAGTTCTTC	CASSYLGEAFYEQFF
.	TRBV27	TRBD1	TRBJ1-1	TGTGCCAGCAGTTCCGACAGGGGAGTAAGAGCTTTCTTT	CASSSDRGVRAFF
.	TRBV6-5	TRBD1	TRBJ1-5	TGTGCCAGCAGATTGCAGGGGGATCCCAATCAGCCCCAGCATTTT	CASRLQGDPNQPQHF
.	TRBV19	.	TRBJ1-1	TGTGCCAGTAGTGAACCCGGAGGCACTGAAGCTTTCTTT	CASSEPGGTEAFF
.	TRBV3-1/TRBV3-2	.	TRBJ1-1	TGTGCCAGCAGCTTCGGATGGAGGGCCACTGAAGCTTTCTTT	CASSFGWRATEAFF
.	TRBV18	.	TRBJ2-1	TGTGCCAGCTCACCACCGGTAAGAGGAGACGGGTACAATGAGCAGTTCTTC	CASSPPVRGDGYNEQFF
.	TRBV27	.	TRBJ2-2	TGTGCCAGCAGTTTAAGGACTTACACCGGGGAGCTGTTTTTT	CASSLRTYTGELFF
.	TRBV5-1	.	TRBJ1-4	TGCGCCAGCAGCTTGGTAGATGGGAGGGATCAACTGTTTTTT	CASSLVDGRDQLFF
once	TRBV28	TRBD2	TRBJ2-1	TGTGCCAGCAGACCTACTAGCGGGGGTTACAATGAGCAGTTCTTC	CASRPTSGGYNEQFF
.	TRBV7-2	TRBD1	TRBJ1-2	TGTGCCAGCAGCTTTAACAGGGGGCTGGAGAATGGCTACACCTTC	CASSFNRGLENGYTF
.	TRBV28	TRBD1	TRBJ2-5	TGTGCCAGCAGTCCCGGGACAGGACAAGAGACCCAGTACTTC	CASSPGTGQETQYF